The T cell receptor beta chain described here comes from a study of cytomegalovirus exposure and HLA in healthy donors. CDR3 length equals 15 residues. V lost 6 bases to trimming and J lost 1 base, with 18 bases between them. Germline V CDR1 and CDR2: GTSNPN, SVGIG (reference sequence). Study-wide results and limits: An observed cluster of highly shared sequence variants was recorded as a likely sequencing artifact.

About this clone: Antigen: not known.

Use of 60 Vbeta and 13 Jbeta primers characterized the PCR. Here immunoSEQ multiplex PCR was the method, and the copy in TCRdb shows in-frame clones only, minus some. This sample contains about 60,000 clones. The sequence was obtained from a boy aged 10-17 years in good health and CMV-seronegative. Sequencing input: PBMCs. V gene TRBV30 combines with J gene TRBJ1-1; the D is unclear. The CDR3 sequence is CACSGIPVGNTEAFF. CDR3 bases: TGTGCCTGCAGCGGGATACCCGTAGGGAACACTGAAGCTTTCTTT.